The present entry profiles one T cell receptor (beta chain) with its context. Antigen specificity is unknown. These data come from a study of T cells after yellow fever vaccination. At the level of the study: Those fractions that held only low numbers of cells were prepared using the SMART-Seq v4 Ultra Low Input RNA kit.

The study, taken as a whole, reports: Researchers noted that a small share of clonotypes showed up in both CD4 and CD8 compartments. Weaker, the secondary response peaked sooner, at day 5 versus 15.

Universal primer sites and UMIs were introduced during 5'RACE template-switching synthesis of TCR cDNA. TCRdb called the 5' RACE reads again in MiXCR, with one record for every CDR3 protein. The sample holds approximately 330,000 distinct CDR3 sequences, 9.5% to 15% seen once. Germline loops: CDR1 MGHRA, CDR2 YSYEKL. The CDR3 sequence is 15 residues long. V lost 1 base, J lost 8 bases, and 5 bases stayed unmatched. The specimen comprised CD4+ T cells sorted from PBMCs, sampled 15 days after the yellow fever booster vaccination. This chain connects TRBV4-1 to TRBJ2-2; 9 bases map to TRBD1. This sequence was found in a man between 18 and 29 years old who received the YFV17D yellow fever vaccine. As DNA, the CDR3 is TGCGCCAGCAGCCAAGTAGAACAGGGGGCGGGGGAGCTGTTTTTT. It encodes CASSQVEQGAGELFF.